These T cell receptor beta chains were read from a single sample in a study of cytomegalovirus exposure and HLA in healthy donors. Libraries were prepared by immunoSEQ multiplex PCR; TCRdb keeps only in-frame clonotypes and omits some of them. The sample lists 120,000 to 150,000 clones, around 80% occurring once. Material for sequencing was PBMCs. Receptors were obtained from a man aged 18 to 30 in good health and CMV-seropositive. CDR3s include the opening cysteine and the closing phenylalanine or tryptophan. D genes are given only for firm matches. Some rows have no size entry. The others give once, few or many, or a class for an expanded clone.

. TRBJ2-5 TRBV23-1 . TGCGCCAGCAGTCTAATTGCGGATCAAGAGACCCAGTACTTC CASSLIADQETQYF
. TRBJ2-7 TRBV28 . TGTGCCAGCAGTTTATACAACTCTCATAGCTCCTACGAGCAGTACTTC CASSLYNSHSSYEQYF
. TRBJ1-2 TRBV28 . TGTGCCAGCATGGGACAAACCGGCTACACCTTC CASMGQTGYTF
once TRBJ2-2 TRBV5-1 . TGCGCCAGCAGCTTGGGGTCGCCGGGCACCGGGGAGCTGTTTTTT CASSLGSPGTGELFF
. TRBJ2-1 TRBV29-1 TRBD2 TGCAGCGTTGTTCCTTCGGCGGGACTAGCGAAGCAGTTCTTC CSVVPSAGLAKQFF
. TRBJ2-7 TRBV5-6 TRBD1 TGTGCCAGCAGCGTATTGGGACAGGGCTCCTACGAGCAGTACTTC CASSVLGQGSYEQYF
. TRBJ2-2 TRBV5-1 . TGCGCCAGCAGCGCCCAAAAGGGGATTGCGGCCGGGGAGCTGTTTTTT CASSAQKGIAAGELFF
. TRBJ1-5 TRBV5-8 TRBD1 TGTGCCAGCAGTCTGTGGGACAGGGCTAATAGCAATCAGCCCCAGCATTTT CASSLWDRANSNQPQHF
. TRBJ1-1 TRBV7-9 TRBD1 TGTGCCAGCAGCTTGGGGGACAGGGGGGCCACTGAAGCTTTCTTT CASSLGDRGATEAFF
. TRBJ2-2 TRBV19 . TGTGCCAGTAGTATAGATCCGTGGAGAGACACCGGGGAGCTGTTTTTT CASSIDPWRDTGELFF
. TRBJ1-2 TRBV28 TRBD1 TGTGCCAGCAGTTTAACCGGGACAGGGATATATGGCTACACCTTC CASSLTGTGIYGYTF
. TRBJ1-1 TRBV5-1 . TGCGCCAGCAGCCCCGGGACTAACACTGAAGCTTTCTTT CASSPGTNTEAFF
. TRBJ1-5 TRBV28 . TGTGCCAGCAGTTTCGGGGGGCAGCCCCAGCATTTT CASSFGGQPQHF
. TRBJ2-1 TRBV10-1 . TGCGCCAGCAGTGCCGCGGAAATCGTCGGAAGAAATGAGCAGTTCTTC CASSAAEIVGRNEQFF
. TRBJ2-7 TRBV21-1 . TGTGCCAGCAGCAAAGGGGCTAGCGGGAGTCGTTCCTACGAGCAGTACTTC CASSKGASGSRSYEQYF
. TRBJ2-3 TRBV29-1 TRBD2 TGCAGCTCCAAGCGGGGGAGCACAGATACGCAGTATTTT CSSKRGSTDTQYF
. TRBJ2-5 TRBV29-1 . TGCAGCGTCCACGGGACACTACAAGAGACCCAGTACTTC CSVHGTLQETQYF
. TRBJ1-1 TRBV29-1 . TGCAGCAACAAACAGCGGCTGCGGACTGAAGCTTTCTTT CSNKQRLRTEAFF
. TRBJ1-4 TRBV28 TRBD1 TGTGCCAGCAGGCACCCGGGACAGGGAGCTGAAAAACTGTTTTTT CASRHPGQGAEKLFF
. TRBJ1-2 TRBV28 . TGTGCCAGCAGTGATGGTAGAGGCTACACCTTC CASSDGRGYTF
. TRBJ2-7 TRBV6-6 . TGTGCCAGCAGACAGGGTTCCTACGAGCAGTACTTC CASRQGSYEQYF
. TRBJ2-2 TRBV15 TRBD1 TGTGCCACCAGCAGAAAACCTTACTACACAGGGGTAAACACCGGGGAGCTGTTTTTT CATSRKPYYTGVNTGELFF
. TRBJ2-7 TRBV7-3 TRBD1 TGTGCCAGCAGCCCCCGAACAGGGGAAGGCGAGCAGTACTTC CASSPRTGEGEQYF
once TRBJ2-7 TRBV5-6 TRBD1 TGTGCCAGCACCTGGACAGGGAAGCCCTACGAGCAGTACTTC CASTWTGKPYEQYF
. TRBJ2-7 TRBV7-6 . TGTGCCAGCAGCCGGGACACGAGCTCCTACGAGCAGTACTTC CASSRDTSSYEQYF
. TRBJ2-7 TRBV6-1 . TGTGCCAGCAGTGAAGCGGGCCCGAGAACCTACGAGCAGTACTTC CASSEAGPRTYEQYF
. TRBJ1-1 TRBV4-1 TRBD1 TGCGCCAGCAGCCAACCACAGGGGGGCATGAACACTGAAGCTTTCTTT CASSQPQGGMNTEAFF
. TRBJ2-6 TRBV28 TRBD2 TGTGCCACCAACTCGGGGGGGGACACAGGGGCCAACGTCCTGACTTTC CATNSGGDTGANVLTF
. TRBJ1-5 TRBV5-1 . TGCGCCAGCAGCTTGGCCGGGGAGTCGCATCAGCCCCAGCATTTT CASSLAGESHQPQHF
few TRBJ1-5 TRBV27 . TGTGCCAGCAGTTTTTTGGGGGGAATTGAGAATCAGCCCCAGCATTTT CASSFLGGIENQPQHF
. TRBJ2-5 TRBV11-1 TRBD2 TGTGCCAGCAGTGGACTAGCGGGGGGGGAGACCCAGTACTTC CASSGLAGGETQYF
. TRBJ2-2 TRBV2 TRBD1 TGTGCCAGCAGTGGGATACCGGGACAGGGATTTACCGGGGAGCTGTTTTTT CASSGIPGQGFTGELFF
. TRBJ2-7 TRBV18 TRBD2 TGTGCCAGCTCACGGGGACTAGCGGGGGATTCTTACGAGCAGTACTTC CASSRGLAGDSYEQYF
. TRBJ1-1 TRBV19 . TGTGCCAGTAGTAATCAGGCTTTGAACACTGAAGCTTTCTTT CASSNQALNTEAFF
. TRBJ2-1 TRBV2 TRBD1 TGTGCCAGCAGAAGGGGTGACAGGGGGCTCAATGAGCAGTTCTTC CASRRGDRGLNEQFF
. TRBJ1-2 TRBV30 TRBD1 TGTGCCTGGACCTCCAAAGCAGGGGGAGGCTATGGCTACACCTTC CAWTSKAGGGYGYTF
. TRBJ2-2 TRBV6-1 . TGTGCCAGCAGTCTACAGTACACCGGGGAGCTGTTTTTT CASSLQYTGELFF
. TRBJ1-2 TRBV28 . TGTGCCAGCAGCTTGGCGGAACGCCTACTTAACTATGGCTACACCTTC CASSLAERLLNYGYTF
. TRBJ2-2 TRBV5-1 TRBD1 TGCGCCAGCAGCTTGGGACAGGGGGCGAGCACCGGGGAGCTGTTTTTT CASSLGQGASTGELFF
. TRBJ1-2 TRBV5-4 . TGTGCCAGCGGACGGGACACCGACTATGGCTACACCTTC CASGRDTDYGYTF
few TRBJ2-7 TRBV11-2 TRBD2 TGTGCCAGCAGCCCCGCGGACCCTTGGACTAGCGGGGGCTACGAGCAGTACTTC CASSPADPWTSGGYEQYF
. TRBJ1-4 TRBV28 . TGTGCCGCCCGGGCAGGGTTTGAAAAACTGTTTTTT CAARAGFEKLFF
. TRBJ2-4 TRBV4-1 . TGCGCCAGCAGCCAAGAAGGAGGCGGGAGAGGGGGAGACTTAGCCAAAAACATTCAGTACTTC CASSQEGGGRGGDLAKNIQYF
once TRBJ1-5 TRBV19 . TGTGCCAGTAGTCTCGTCGAGCGCAATCAGCCCCAGCATTTT CASSLVERNQPQHF
. TRBJ1-1 TRBV25-1 . TGTGCCAGCCTCCCCGGTCTAGGGGGGGCGACTGAAGCTTTCTTT CASLPGLGGATEAFF
. TRBJ2-3 TRBV7-8 . TGTGCCAGCAGCCCCCCCGTTGATACGCAGTATTTT CASSPPVDTQYF